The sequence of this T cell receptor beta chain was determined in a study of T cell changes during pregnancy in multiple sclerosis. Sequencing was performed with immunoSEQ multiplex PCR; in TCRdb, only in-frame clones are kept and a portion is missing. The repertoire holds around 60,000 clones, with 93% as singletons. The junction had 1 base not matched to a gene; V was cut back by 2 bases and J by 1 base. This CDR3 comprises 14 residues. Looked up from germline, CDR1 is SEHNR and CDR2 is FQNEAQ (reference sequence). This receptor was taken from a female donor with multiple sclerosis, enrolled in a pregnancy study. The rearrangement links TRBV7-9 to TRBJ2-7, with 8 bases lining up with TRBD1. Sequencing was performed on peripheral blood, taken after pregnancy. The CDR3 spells CASSLRDRSYEQYF. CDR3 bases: TGTGCCAGCAGCTTAAGGGACAGGTCCTACGAGCAGTACTTC.